The present T cell receptor beta chain was sequenced within a study of T cell responses to AZD1222 COVID-19 vaccine. Sequenced by immunoSEQ multiplex PCR; TCRdb stores in-frame clones only, minus some. The sample has about 150,000 clones, around 89% seen once. The V gene lost 1 base and the J gene lost 10 bases, with 17 bases spanning the gap. Germline values: CDR1 SGHTA, CDR2 FQGNSA. CDR3 length: 15 residues. The sequence derives from an adult in good health. Material: peripheral blood, obtained on day 0 of AZD1222 vaccination. The chain is built from TRBV7-2 and TRBJ2-1, with D possibly being TRBD1 or TRBD2 (5 bases each). The CDR3 nucleotides are TGTGCCAGCAGCTTAGATGGGACCAAGGCGCGCGAGCAGTTCTTC. Protein product: CASSLDGTKAREQFF.